This entry concerns a single TCR beta chain. Its antigen is undetermined. Germline-derived CDR1 and CDR2 are SNHLY and FYNNEI. Unmatched junction bases numbered 10, after V lost 9 bases and J lost 7 bases. This CDR3 has 14 amino acids. The sample belongs to a study of T cells in Graves' hyperthyroidism and ophthalmopathy. TCR beta CDR3 region amplification was performed from RNA transcripts. First-round RT-PCR with HTBI primers amplified the TCR CDR3 region. One entry per CDR3 protein, called by TCRdb with MiXCR from the multiplex PCR reads. The sample records 95,000 to 110,000 distinct CDR3 sequences, roughly 50% being singletons. Study-wide points: Most clonotypes that expanded in the thyroid above 0.001 also showed up in blood.

This rearrangement joins TRBV2 to TRBJ1-2; 11 bases are shared with TRBD1. Sequencing was performed on blood. The origin of this receptor is a man between 40 and 49 years old with Graves' hyperthyroidism. The CDR3 DNA reads as TGTGCCAGTTACGGGGACAGGGGGGTTGCTGGCTACACCTTC. The encoded protein is CASYGDRGVAGYTF.